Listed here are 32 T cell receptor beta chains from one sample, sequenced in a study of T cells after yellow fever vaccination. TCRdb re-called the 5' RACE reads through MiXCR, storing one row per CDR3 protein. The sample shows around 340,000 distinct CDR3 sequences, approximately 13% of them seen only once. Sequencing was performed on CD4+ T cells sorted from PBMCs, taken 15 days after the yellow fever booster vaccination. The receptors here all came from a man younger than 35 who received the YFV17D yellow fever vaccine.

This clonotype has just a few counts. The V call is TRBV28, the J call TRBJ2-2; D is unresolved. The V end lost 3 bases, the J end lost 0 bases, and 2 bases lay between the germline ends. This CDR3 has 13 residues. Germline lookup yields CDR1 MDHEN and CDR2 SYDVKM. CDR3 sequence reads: CASSFSNTGELFF. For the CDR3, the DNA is TGTGCCAGCAGTTTCTCGAACACCGGGGAGCTGTTTTTT.

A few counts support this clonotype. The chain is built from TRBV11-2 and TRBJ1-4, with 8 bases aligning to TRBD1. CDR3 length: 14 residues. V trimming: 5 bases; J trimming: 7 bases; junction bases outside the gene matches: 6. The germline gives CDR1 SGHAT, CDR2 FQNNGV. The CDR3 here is CASSVGQGAEKLFF. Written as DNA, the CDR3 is TGTGCCAGCAGCGTAGGACAGGGCGCTGAAAAACTGTTTTTT.

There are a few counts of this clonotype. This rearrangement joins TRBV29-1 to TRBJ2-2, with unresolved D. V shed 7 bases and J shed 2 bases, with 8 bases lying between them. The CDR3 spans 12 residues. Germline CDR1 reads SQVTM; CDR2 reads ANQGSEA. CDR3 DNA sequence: TGCAGCGCCACCTACAACACCGGGGAGCTGTTTTTT. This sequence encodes CSATYNTGELFF.

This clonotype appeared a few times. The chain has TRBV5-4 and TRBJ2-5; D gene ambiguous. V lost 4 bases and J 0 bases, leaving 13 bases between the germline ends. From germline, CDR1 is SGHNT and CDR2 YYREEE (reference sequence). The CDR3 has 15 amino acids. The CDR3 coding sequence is TGTGCCAGCAGCGACGACGTGGTGAACCAAGAGACCCAGTACTTC. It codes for CASSDDVVNQETQYF.

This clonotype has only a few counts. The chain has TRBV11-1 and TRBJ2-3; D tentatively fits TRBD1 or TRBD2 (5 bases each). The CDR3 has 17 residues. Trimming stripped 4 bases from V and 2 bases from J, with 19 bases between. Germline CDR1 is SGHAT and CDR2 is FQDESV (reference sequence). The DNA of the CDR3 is TGTGCCAGCAGCTCCCCCCCCGGGACGGTCATCACAGATACGCAGTATTTT. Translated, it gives CASSSPPGTVITDTQYF.

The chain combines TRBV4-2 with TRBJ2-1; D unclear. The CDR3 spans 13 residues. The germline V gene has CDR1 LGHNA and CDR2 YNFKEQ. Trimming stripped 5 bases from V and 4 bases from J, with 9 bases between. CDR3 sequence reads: CASSDPPYNEQFF. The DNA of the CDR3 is TGTGCCAGCAGCGATCCGCCATACAATGAGCAGTTCTTC.

The CDR3 sequence: CATGGKLYQETQYF. CDR3 sequence (DNA): TGTGCCACGGGGGGGAAGTTGTACCAAGAGACCCAGTACTTC. This chain connects TRBV28 to TRBJ2-5; TRBD2 agrees at 8 bases. The CDR3 runs 14 residues. Looked up from germline, CDR1 is MDHEN and CDR2 is SYDVKM. J gave up 0 bases and V 10 bases, and 7 bases lay outside the gene matches.

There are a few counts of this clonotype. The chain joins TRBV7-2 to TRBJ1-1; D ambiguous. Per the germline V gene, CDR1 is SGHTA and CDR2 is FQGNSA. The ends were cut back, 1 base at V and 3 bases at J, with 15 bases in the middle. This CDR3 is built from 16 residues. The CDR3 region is CASSLEATQYDTEAFF. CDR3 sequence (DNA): TGTGCCAGCAGCTTAGAGGCCACCCAGTACGACACTGAAGCTTTCTTT.

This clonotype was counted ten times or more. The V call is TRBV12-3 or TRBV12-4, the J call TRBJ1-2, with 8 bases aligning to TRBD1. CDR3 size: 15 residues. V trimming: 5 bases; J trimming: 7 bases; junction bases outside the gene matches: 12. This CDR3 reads CASSPLLQGASGYTF. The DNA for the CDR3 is TGTGCCAGCAGTCCTCTCCTCCAGGGGGCTAGTGGCTACACCTTC.

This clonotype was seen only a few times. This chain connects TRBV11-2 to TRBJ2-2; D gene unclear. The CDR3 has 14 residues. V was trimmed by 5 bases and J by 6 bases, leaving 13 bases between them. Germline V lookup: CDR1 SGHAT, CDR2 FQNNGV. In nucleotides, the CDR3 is TGTGCCAGCAGCAGTAGAGGTGAATCCGGGGAGCTGTTTTTT. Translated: CASSSRGESGELFF.

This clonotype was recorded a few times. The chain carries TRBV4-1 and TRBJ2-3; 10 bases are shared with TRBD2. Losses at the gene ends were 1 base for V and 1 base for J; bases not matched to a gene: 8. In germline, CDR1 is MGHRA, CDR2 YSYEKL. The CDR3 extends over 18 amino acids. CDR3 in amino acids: CASSQGWALAGRTDTQYF. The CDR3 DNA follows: TGCGCCAGCAGCCAAGGTTGGGCACTAGCGGGGCGCACAGATACGCAGTATTTT.

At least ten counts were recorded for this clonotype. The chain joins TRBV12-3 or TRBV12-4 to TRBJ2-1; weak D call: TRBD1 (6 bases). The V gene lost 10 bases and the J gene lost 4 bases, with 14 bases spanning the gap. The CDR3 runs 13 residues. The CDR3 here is CATIKDSYNEQFF. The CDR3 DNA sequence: TGTGCCACGATAAAGGACAGTTACAATGAGCAGTTCTTC.

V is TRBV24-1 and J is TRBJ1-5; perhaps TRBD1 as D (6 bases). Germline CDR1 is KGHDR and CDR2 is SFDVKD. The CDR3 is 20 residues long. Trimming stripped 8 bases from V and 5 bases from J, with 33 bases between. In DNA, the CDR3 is TGTGCCACCACCAATGGTCCTCGAGGGGGAGGTCAAACGGGATATCAGCCCCAGCATTTT. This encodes CATTNGPRGGGQTGYQPQHF.

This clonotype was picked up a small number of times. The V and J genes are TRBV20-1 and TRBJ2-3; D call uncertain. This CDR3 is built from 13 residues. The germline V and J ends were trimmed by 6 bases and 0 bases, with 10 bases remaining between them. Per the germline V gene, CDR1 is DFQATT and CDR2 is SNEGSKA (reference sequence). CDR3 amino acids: CSAQRTSTDTQYF. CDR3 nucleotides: TGCAGTGCCCAGAGAACTAGCACAGATACGCAGTATTTT.

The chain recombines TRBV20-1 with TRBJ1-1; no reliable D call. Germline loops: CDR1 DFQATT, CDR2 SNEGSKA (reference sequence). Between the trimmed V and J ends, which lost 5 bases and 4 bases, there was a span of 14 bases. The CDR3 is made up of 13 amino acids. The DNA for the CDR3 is TGCAGTGCTGGTAGGGCCCCTGGCACTGAAGCTTTCTTT. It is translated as CSAGRAPGTEAFF.

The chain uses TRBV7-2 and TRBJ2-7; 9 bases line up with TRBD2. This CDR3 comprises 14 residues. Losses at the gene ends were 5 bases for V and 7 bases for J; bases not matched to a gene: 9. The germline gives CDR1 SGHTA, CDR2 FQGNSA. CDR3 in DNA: TGTGCCAGCAGCCGCCTAGCGGGGTTGGGGGAGCAGTACTTC. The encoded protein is CASSRLAGLGEQYF.

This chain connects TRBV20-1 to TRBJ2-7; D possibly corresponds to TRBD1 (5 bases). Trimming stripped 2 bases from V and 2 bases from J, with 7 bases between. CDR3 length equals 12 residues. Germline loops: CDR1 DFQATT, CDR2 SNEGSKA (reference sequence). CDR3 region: CSARTGPYEQYV. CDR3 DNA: TGCAGTGCTAGAACAGGCCCCTACGAGCAGTACGTC.

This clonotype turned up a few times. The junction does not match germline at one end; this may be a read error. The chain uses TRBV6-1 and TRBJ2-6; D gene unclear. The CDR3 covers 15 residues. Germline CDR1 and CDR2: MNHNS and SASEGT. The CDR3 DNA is TGTGCCAGCAGTCCCGCGCGCTCTGGTGCCAACCTCCTGACTTTC. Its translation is CASSPARSGANLLTF.

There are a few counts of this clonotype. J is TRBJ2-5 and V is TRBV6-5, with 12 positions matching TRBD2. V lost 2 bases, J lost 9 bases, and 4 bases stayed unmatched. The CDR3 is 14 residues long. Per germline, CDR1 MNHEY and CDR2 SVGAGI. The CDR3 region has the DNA TGTGCCAGCAGTTACCTGACTAGCGGGGGACCCCAGTACTTC. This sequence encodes CASSYLTSGGPQYF.

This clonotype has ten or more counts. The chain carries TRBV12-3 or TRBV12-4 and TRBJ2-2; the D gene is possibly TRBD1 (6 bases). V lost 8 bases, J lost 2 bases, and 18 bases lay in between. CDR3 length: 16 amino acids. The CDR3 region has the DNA TGTGCCAGCGGCGATCCGGGACACAGAAACACCGGGGAGCTGTTTTTT. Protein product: CASGDPGHRNTGELFF.

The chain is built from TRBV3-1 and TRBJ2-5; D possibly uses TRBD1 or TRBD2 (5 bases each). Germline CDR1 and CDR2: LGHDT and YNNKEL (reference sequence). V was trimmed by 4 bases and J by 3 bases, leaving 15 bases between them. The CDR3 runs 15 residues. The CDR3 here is CASSPYSGAEETQYF. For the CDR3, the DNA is TGTGCCAGCAGCCCATACTCCGGGGCCGAAGAGACCCAGTACTTC.

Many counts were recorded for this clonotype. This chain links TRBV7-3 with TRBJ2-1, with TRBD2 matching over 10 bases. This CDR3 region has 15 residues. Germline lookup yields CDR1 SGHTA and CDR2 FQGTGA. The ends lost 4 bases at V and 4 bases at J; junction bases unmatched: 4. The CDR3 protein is CASSSGTSVYNEQFF. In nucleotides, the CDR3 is TGTGCCAGCAGCTCAGGGACTAGCGTTTACAATGAGCAGTTCTTC.

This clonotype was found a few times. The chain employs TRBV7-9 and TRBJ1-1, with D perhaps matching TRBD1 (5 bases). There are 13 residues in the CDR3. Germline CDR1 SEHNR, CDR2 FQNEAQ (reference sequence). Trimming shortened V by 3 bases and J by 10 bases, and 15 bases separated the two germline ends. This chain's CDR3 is CASSFGTVMGAFF. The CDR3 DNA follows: TGTGCCAGCAGCTTCGGGACCGTCATGGGAGCTTTCTTT.

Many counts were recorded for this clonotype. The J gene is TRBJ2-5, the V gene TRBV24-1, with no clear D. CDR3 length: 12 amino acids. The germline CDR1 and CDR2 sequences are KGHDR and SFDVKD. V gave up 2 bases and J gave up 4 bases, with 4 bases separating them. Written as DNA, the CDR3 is TGTGCCACCAGTGATTGGGGAGAGACCCAGTACTTC. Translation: CATSDWGETQYF.

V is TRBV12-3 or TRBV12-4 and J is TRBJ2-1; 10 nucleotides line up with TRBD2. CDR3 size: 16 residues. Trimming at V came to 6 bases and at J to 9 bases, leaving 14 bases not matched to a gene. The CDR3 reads CASSLPSQRGGGEQFF. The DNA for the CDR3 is TGTGCCAGCAGCCTACCCTCCCAGCGGGGGGGCGGTGAGCAGTTCTTC.

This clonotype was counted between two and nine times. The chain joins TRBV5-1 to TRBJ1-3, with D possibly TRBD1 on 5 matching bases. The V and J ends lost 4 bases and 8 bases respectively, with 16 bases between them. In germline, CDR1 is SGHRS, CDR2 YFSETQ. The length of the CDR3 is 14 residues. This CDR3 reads CASSNGAGMHTIYF. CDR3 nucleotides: TGCGCCAGCAGCAATGGGGCAGGGATGCACACCATATATTTT.

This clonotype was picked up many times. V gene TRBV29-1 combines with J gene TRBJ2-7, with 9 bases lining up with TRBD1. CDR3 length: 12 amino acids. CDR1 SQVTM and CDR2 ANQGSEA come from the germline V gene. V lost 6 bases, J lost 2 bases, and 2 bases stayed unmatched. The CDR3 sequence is CSVGQGTYEQYF. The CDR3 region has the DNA TGCAGCGTCGGACAGGGGACCTACGAGCAGTACTTC.

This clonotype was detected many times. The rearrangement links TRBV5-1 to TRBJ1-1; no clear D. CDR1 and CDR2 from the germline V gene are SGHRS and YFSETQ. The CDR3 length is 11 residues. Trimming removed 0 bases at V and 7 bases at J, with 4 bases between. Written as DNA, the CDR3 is TGCGCCAGCAGCTTGGATAGTGAAGCTTTCTTT. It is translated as CASSLDSEAFF.

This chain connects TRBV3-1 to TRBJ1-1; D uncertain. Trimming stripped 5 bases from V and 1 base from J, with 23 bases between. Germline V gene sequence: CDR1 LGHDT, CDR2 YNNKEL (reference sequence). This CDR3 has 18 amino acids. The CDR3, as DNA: TGTGCCAGCAGCTTTTATCCCCGTTCCGGGAGCCCGAACACTGAAGCTTTCTTT. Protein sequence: CASSFYPRSGSPNTEAFF.

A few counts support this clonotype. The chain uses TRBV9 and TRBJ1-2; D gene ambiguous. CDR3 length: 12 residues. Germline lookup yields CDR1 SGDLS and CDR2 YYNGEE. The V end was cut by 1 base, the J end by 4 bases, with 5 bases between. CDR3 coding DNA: TGTGCCAGCAGCGTAAAGGGCTATGGCTACACCTTC. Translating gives CASSVKGYGYTF.

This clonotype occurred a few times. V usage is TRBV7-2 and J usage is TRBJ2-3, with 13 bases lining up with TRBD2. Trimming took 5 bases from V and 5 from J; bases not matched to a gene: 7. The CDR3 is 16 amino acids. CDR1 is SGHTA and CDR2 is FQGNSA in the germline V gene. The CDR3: CASSHYGTSGKDTQYF. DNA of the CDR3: TGTGCCAGCAGCCATTACGGGACTAGCGGGAAAGATACGCAGTATTTT.

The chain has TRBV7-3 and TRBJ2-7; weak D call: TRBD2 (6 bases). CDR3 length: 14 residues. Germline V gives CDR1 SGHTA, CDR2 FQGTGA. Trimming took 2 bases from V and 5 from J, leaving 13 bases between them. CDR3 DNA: TGTGCCAGCAGCTTAGGGGCTTGGGGGGACGAGCAGTACTTC. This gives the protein CASSLGAWGDEQYF.